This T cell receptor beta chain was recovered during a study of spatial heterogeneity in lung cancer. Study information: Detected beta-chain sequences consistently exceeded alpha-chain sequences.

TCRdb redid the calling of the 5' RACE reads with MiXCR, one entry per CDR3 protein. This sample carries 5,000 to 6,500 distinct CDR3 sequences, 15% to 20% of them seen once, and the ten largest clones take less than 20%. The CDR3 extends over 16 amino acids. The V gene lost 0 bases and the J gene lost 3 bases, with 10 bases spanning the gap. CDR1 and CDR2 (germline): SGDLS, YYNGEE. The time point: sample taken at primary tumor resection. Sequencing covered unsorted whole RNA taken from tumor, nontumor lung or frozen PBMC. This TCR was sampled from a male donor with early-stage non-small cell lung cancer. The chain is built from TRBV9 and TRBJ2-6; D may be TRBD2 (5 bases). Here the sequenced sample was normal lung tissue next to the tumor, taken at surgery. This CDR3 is CASSVGLAGGANVLTF. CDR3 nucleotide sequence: TGTGCCAGCAGCGTAGGACTGGCGGGTGGGGCCAACGTCCTGACTTTC.